Listed below are T cell receptor beta chains from one sample, sequenced in a study of OX40 agonist ivuxolimab in advanced cancers. TCRdb's table, derived via immunoSEQ multiplex PCR, lists solely in-frame clones and lacks some. Altogether some 80,000 clones are present, 85% to 95% being singletons, with the ten largest covering about a fifth. Material: CD4+ or CD8+ T cells sorted from blood, obtained in a trial of the OX40 agonist ivuxolimab. These receptors were obtained from an adult with an advanced solid tumor such as melanoma, head and neck, liver or kidney cancer. CDR3s include the opening cysteine and the closing phenylalanine or tryptophan. The order of the fields is J gene, clone size, V gene, D gene, CDR3 DNA, CDR3 protein. D genes are given only for firm matches. Clone size is stated in some rows and not others, as once, few, many or a class when expanded.

>TRBJ2-3|-|TRBV4-1|TRBD2
TGCGCCAGCAGCCAAGGACCTAGCGGGGGGGTCGGCACAGATACGCAGTATTTT
CASSQGPSGGVGTDTQYF
>TRBJ1-1|once|TRBV25-1|-
TGTGCCAGCAGTGTATGGACAGAGAACACTGAAGCTTTCTTT
CASSVWTENTEAFF
>TRBJ1-3|-|TRBV27|-
TGTGCCAGCAGTTTGATGTCTGGAAACACCATATATTTT
CASSLMSGNTIYF
>TRBJ1-1|-|TRBV28|-
TGTGCCAGCAGCCCACGAGGGAACACTGAAGCTTTCTTT
CASSPRGNTEAFF
>TRBJ1-6|-|TRBV4-3|TRBD1
TGCGCCAGCAGCCCCTCCGGACAGGGGGCTTCCTATAATTCACCCCTCCACTTT
CASSPSGQGASYNSPLHF
>TRBJ2-7|-|TRBV7-6|-
TGTGCCAGCAGCTTAGAGGGGACTCTCTCCTACGAGCAGTACTTC
CASSLEGTLSYEQYF
>TRBJ1-3|-|TRBV9|-
TGTGCCAGCAGGGGGGATCCGGGAAACACCATATATTTT
CASRGDPGNTIYF
>TRBJ1-5|-|TRBV4-2|-
TGTGCCAGCAGCCAAGATCTCGGAAATTCCAATCAGCCCCAGCATTTT
CASSQDLGNSNQPQHF
>TRBJ1-6|once|TRBV2|TRBD1
TGTGCCAGCAGACCCGGACAGGGCGGCCTTTATAATTCACCCCTCCACTTT
CASRPGQGGLYNSPLHF
>TRBJ2-5|-|TRBV7-8|-
TGTGCCAGCAGCTTATTGGGCGGAACTCAAGAGACCCAGTACTTC
CASSLLGGTQETQYF
>TRBJ2-1|-|TRBV7-9|-
TGTGCCAGCAGGCCCACGTCCGGGAGCGGCAATGAGCAGTTCTTC
CASRPTSGSGNEQFF
>TRBJ1-1|-|TRBV5-1|-
TGCGCCAGCAGCTTGGGTCGGGACAAACCTACCCTGAAGGCTGAAGCTTTCTTT
CASSLGRDKPTLKAEAFF
>TRBJ2-1|-|TRBV13|TRBD2
TGTGCCAGCAGCTCTAGGGGACTAGCGGGGACTAATGAGCAGTTCTTC
CASSSRGLAGTNEQFF
>TRBJ2-2|-|TRBV19|-
TGTGCCAGTTGTCTTGGTAGTACCACCGGGGAGCTGTTTTTT
CASCLGSTTGELFF
>TRBJ2-7|-|TRBV27|-
TGTGCCAGCAAAGGGGGGGGGAACGAGCAGTACTTC
CASKGGGNEQYF
>TRBJ1-2|-|TRBV29-1|TRBD1
TGCAGCGTTGATGACAGGGCTTATGGCTACACCTTC
CSVDDRAYGYTF
>TRBJ2-7|-|TRBV5-1|-
TGCGCCAGCAGCCTACGATTCCCGGGGGCCCACGAGCAGTACTTC
CASSLRFPGAHEQYF
>TRBJ1-2|-|TRBV7-2|TRBD1
TGTGCCAGCAGCTTCCTCACAGGGGACAACTATGGCTACACCTTC
CASSFLTGDNYGYTF
>TRBJ2-7|-|TRBV27|-
TGTGCCAGCAGTTTAGGGCCGGGGGCAGATTACGAGCAGTACTTC
CASSLGPGADYEQYF
>TRBJ2-7|-|TRBV7-2|-
TGTGCCAGCAGCCCCCTCCGGCAGGGCTACGAGCAGTACTTC
CASSPLRQGYEQYF
>TRBJ1-2|-|TRBV6-5|-
TGTGCCAGCAGTTTGGGTGACTATGGCTACACCTTC
CASSLGDYGYTF
>TRBJ1-1|once|TRBV2|TRBD1
TGTGCCAGTCTCGGGGGACAGGGCCTCAGTGGGAACACTGAAGCTTTCTTT
CASLGGQGLSGNTEAFF
>TRBJ2-3|once|TRBV7-9|-
TGTGCCAGCAGCAGTCGGGACTCGTCAGACACAGATACGCAGTATTTT
CASSSRDSSDTDTQYF
>TRBJ2-1|-|TRBV5-6|TRBD1
TGTGCCAGCAGCCCCGGGACAGGGTACAATGAGCAGTTCTTC
CASSPGTGYNEQFF
>TRBJ1-1|-|TRBV5-1|-
TGCGCCAGCAGCTTGGGCGGGGGCCGACGGGACACTGAAGCTTTCTTT
CASSLGGGRRDTEAFF
>TRBJ1-1|-|TRBV6-6|-
TGTGCCAGCAGTTACTCTTGGAACACTGAAGCTTTCTTT
CASSYSWNTEAFF
>TRBJ1-1|-|TRBV28|-
TGTGCCAGCAGTTTGTGGGGCGAGGGCACTGAAGCTTTCTTT
CASSLWGEGTEAFF
>TRBJ1-2|once|TRBV7-2|TRBD1
TGTGCCAGCAGCCCCCCGGGACAGAACTATGGCTACACCTTC
CASSPPGQNYGYTF
>TRBJ2-1|-|TRBV7-9|-
TGTGCCAGCAGCCCCGAGCTGAGTGAGCAGTTCTTC
CASSPELSEQFF
>TRBJ2-2|-|TRBV5-4|-
TGTGCCAGCAGCTGGGGCACCGGGGAGCTGTTTTTT
CASSWGTGELFF
>TRBJ2-7|-|TRBV7-2|-
TGTGCCAGCAGCTCACTATACGAGCAGTACTTC
CASSSLYEQYF
>TRBJ2-1|-|TRBV11-2|TRBD1
TGTGCCAGCAGCTTAGGGACAGGGGTGGTGGATGAGCAGTTCTTC
CASSLGTGVVDEQFF
>TRBJ2-4|-|TRBV7-2|-
TGTGCCAGCAGCTTAGGGGGGTTAAAAAACATTCAGTACTTC
CASSLGGLKNIQYF
>TRBJ2-5|-|TRBV4-3|-
TGCGCCAGCAGCCAAGATCAAGGGAGGAACCAAGAGACCCAGTACTTC
CASSQDQGRNQETQYF
>TRBJ1-2|-|TRBV7-6|TRBD1
TGTGCCAGCAGCCCGGGACAGGTCTATGGCTACACCTTC
CASSPGQVYGYTF
>TRBJ2-5|-|TRBV28|TRBD1
TGTGCCAGCAGTTTACCCGGGACAGGGGGAGAGACCCAGTACTTC
CASSLPGTGGETQYF
>TRBJ1-4|few|TRBV5-1|-
TGCGCCAGCAGCTTGAACAGGGCTAATGAAAAACTGTTTTTT
CASSLNRANEKLFF
>TRBJ2-7|-|TRBV6-5|TRBD1
TGTGCCAGCAGTTACGGGGCAGGGGGAGAGCAGTACTTC
CASSYGAGGEQYF
>TRBJ2-7|once|TRBV18|TRBD1
TGTGCCAGCTCACCAAAAACCGGGACAGGGTGGTACGAGCAGTACTTC
CASSPKTGTGWYEQYF
>TRBJ2-2|once|TRBV9|-
TGTGCCAGCAGCCCTCTACCGGGCCCTGACACCGGGGAGCTGTTTTTT
CASSPLPGPDTGELFF
>TRBJ2-5|once|TRBV5-4|-
TGTGCCAGCAGCTTGGAGGGTGGGGGAGAGACCCAGTACTTC
CASSLEGGGETQYF
>TRBJ2-3|-|TRBV7-2|-
TGTGCCAGCAGCTTATGGCTGACAGATACGCAGTATTTT
CASSLWLTDTQYF
>TRBJ1-1|-|TRBV5-5|-
TGTACGACACGTGGGGGTATGAACACTGAAGCTTTCTTT
CTTRGGMNTEAFF
>TRBJ1-1|-|TRBV10-1|-
TGCGCCAGCAGTTCGGCCAAGAACACTGAAGCTTTCTTT
CASSSAKNTEAFF